The rows below give T cell receptor beta chains drawn from one sample of a study of identical twins. Via MiXCR, TCRdb re-called the 5' RACE reads, giving one row per CDR3 protein. The sample lists about 700,000 distinct CDR3 sequences, around 8.6% occurring once. The sample was also linked to a second study, of yellow fever vaccine responses in identical twins.

Sequencing input: PBMCs. These receptors were obtained from a woman younger than 35 in good health. Both conserved end residues are part of each CDR3. The D gene is left open where the match is weak. For some rows the clone size is stated as once, few or many, or as a class when expanded; others skip it.

abundance	d_gene	j_gene	v_gene	CDR3aa	CDR3nt
NA	TRBD1	TRBJ2-7	TRBV20-1	CSARDHGTGAVFGHEQYF	TGCAGTGCTAGAGATCACGGGACAGGGGCTGTTTTTGGCCACGAGCAGTACTTC
NA	NA	TRBJ2-4	TRBV5-6	CASSLSPAKNIQYF	TGTGCCAGCAGCTTGTCCCCCGCCAAAAACATTCAGTACTTC
many	NA	TRBJ2-7	TRBV9	CASSVVQGREQYF	TGTGCCAGCAGCGTAGTGCAGGGCCGCGAGCAGTACTTC
few	NA	TRBJ2-5	TRBV6-6	CASSSEGRQTQYF	TGTGCCAGCAGTTCCGAGGGAAGGCAGACCCAGTACTTC
few	NA	TRBJ2-5	TRBV6-2/TRBV6-3	CASSYGRTPETQYF	TGTGCCAGCAGTTACGGCCGGACCCCAGAGACCCAGTACTTC
few	NA	TRBJ1-1	TRBV5-1	CASSLAAAVTEAFF	TGCGCCAGCAGCTTGGCAGCGGCTGTAACTGAAGCTTTCTTT
NA	TRBD2	TRBJ2-1	TRBV3-1	CASSTRPRTSGYLEEFF	TGTGCCAGCAGTACCAGACCACGGACTAGCGGTTACCTGGAGGAGTTCTTC
once	NA	TRBJ1-1	TRBV2	CASGTEAFF	TGTGCCAGCGGCACTGAAGCTTTCTTT
NA	NA	TRBJ1-3	TRBV3-1	CASSQAGTSVSGNTIYF	TGTGCCAGCAGCCAAGCTGGGACCTCTGTCTCTGGAAACACCATATATTTT
NA	TRBD1	TRBJ2-7	TRBV3-1	CASGDRGPYEQYF	TGTGCCAGCGGGGACAGGGGCCCTTACGAGCAGTACTTC
few	NA	TRBJ2-1	TRBV4-3	CASSQDRVLQFF	TGCGCCAGCAGCCAAGATCGGGTATTGCAGTTCTTC
NA	TRBD2	TRBJ2-7	TRBV7-2	CASSVPRDYLTYEQYF	TGTGCCAGCAGCGTACCGCGGGACTACCTTACCTACGAGCAGTACTTC
few	TRBD2	TRBJ2-5	TRBV20-1	CSARINTIAGEETQYF	TGCAGTGCTAGAATTAATACGATAGCGGGAGAAGAGACCCAGTACTTC
NA	NA	TRBJ1-5	TRBV12-3/TRBV12-4	CASTLGGSNQPQHF	TGTGCCAGCACCCTGGGGGGGAGCAATCAGCCCCAGCATTTT
NA	NA	TRBJ2-1	TRBV4-3	CASSQDPRSDDEQFF	TGCGCCAGCAGCCAAGACCCTAGGAGTGACGATGAGCAGTTCTTC
many	NA	TRBJ2-3	TRBV12-3/TRBV12-4	CASSPRPGFTDTQYF	TGTGCCAGCAGTCCCCGCCCGGGGTTCACAGATACGCAGTATTTT
many	TRBD2	TRBJ2-7	TRBV7-2	CASSPSGISYEQYF	TGTGCCAGCAGCCCTAGCGGGATCTCCTACGAGCAGTACTTC
few	NA	TRBJ2-1	TRBV29-1	CSPRIDGEQFF	TGCAGCCCTCGGATCGATGGTGAGCAGTTCTTC
many	TRBD1	TRBJ2-1	TRBV29-1	CSAPGQEVNNEQFF	TGCAGCGCCCCGGGACAGGAGGTAAACAATGAGCAGTTCTTC
NA	TRBD2	TRBJ2-1	TRBV7-2	CASSLELAGAGNEQFF	TGTGCCAGCAGCTTAGAACTAGCGGGGGCGGGGAATGAGCAGTTCTTC
NA	TRBD1	TRBJ1-2	TRBV5-4	CASSLDRGQLYGYTF	TGTGCCAGCAGCTTGGATAGGGGACAGCTTTACGGCTACACCTTC
few	NA	TRBJ1-4	TRBV3-1	CASSQEFLEKLFF	TGTGCCAGCAGCCAAGAGTTCCTTGAAAAACTGTTTTTT
NA	TRBD2	TRBJ2-2	TRBV5-1	CASSYSSGTYNTGELFF	TGCGCCAGCAGCTATTCTAGCGGGACCTACAACACCGGGGAGCTGTTTTTT
few	TRBD2	TRBJ2-1	TRBV6-2/TRBV6-3	CASSYSLGTSGASSYNEQFF	TGTGCCAGCAGTTACTCGTTAGGGACTAGCGGGGCCAGCTCCTACAATGAGCAGTTCTTC
NA	NA	TRBJ2-6	TRBV19	CASSIEKVGTRHVLTF	TGTGCCAGTAGTATAGAAAAGGTTGGGACACGGCACGTCCTGACTTTC
NA	NA	TRBJ2-2	TRBV12-3/TRBV12-4	CASSLTAEGELFF	TGTGCCAGCAGTTTAACGGCGGAAGGGGAGCTGTTTTTT